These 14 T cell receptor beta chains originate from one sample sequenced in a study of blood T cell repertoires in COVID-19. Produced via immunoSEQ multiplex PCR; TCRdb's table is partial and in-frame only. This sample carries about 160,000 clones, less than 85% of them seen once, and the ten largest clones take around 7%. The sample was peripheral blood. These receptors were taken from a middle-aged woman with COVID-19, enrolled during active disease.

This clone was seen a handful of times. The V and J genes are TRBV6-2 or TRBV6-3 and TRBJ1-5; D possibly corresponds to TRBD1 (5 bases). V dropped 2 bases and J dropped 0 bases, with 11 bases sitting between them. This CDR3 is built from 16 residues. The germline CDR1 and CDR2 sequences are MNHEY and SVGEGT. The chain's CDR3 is CASSYGLGGSNQPQHF. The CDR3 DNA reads TGTGCCAGCAGTTACGGTCTGGGGGGTAGCAATCAGCCCCAGCATTTT.

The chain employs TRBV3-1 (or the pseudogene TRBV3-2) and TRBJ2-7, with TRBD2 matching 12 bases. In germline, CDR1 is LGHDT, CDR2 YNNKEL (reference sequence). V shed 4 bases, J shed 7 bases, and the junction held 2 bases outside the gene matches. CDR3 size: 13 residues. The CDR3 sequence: CASSRLAGEEQYF. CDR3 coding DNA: TGTGCCAGCAGCCGACTAGCGGGAGAAGAGCAGTACTTC.

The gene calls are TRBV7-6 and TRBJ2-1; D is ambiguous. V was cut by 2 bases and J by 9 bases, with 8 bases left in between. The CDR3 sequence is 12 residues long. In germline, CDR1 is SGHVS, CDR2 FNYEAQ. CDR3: CASSLTPGEQFF. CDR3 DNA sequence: TGTGCCAGCAGCTTAACCCCCGGTGAGCAGTTCTTC.

The CDR3 bases are TGTGCCAGTACTCGAACAGGGCGGAGTGGCTACACCTTC. It is translated as CASTRTGRSGYTF. The J gene is TRBJ1-2, the V gene TRBV19; D is possibly TRBD1 (6 bases). The CDR3 is 13 residues long. V was trimmed by 7 bases and J by 7 bases, leaving 16 bases between them. Germline loops: CDR1 LNHDA, CDR2 SQIVND (reference sequence).

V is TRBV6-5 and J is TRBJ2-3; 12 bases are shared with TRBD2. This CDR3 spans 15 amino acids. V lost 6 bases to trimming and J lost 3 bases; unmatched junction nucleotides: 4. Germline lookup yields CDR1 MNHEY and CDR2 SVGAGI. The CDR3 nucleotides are TGTGCCAGCAGAGCCGGACTAGCGGGGACAGATACGCAGTATTTT. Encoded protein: CASRAGLAGTDTQYF.

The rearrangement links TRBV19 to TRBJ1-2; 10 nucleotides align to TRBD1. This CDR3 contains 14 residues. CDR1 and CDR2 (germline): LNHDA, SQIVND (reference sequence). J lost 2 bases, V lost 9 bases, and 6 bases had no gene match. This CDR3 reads CASQTGGKNYGYTF. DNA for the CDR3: TGTGCCAGCCAGACAGGGGGCAAGAACTATGGCTACACCTTC.

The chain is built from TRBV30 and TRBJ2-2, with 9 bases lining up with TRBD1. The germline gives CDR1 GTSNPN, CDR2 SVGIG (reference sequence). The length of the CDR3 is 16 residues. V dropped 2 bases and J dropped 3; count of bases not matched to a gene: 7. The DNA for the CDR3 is TGTGCCTGGAGTTCCCCGGGACAGGGATACACCGGGGAGCTGTTTTTT. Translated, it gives CAWSSPGQGYTGELFF. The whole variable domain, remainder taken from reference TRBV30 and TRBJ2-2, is SQTIHQWPATLVQPVGSPLSLECTVEGTSNPNLYWYRQAAGRGLQLLFYSVGIGQISSEVPQNLSASRPQDRQFILSSKKLLLSDSGFYLCAWSSPGQGYTGELFFGEGSRLTVL.

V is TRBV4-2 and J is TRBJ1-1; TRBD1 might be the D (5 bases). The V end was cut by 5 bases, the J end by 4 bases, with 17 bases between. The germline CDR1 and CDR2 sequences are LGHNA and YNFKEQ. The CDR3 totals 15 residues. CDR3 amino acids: CASSSHGSGITEAFF. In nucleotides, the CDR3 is TGTGCCAGCAGCTCGCACGGTTCAGGGATCACTGAAGCTTTCTTT.

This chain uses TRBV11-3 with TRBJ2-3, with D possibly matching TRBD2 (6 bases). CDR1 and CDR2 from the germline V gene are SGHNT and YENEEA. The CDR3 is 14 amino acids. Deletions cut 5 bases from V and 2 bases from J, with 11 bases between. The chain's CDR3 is CASSLGLLTDTQYF. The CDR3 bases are TGTGCCAGCAGCCTGGGACTTCTCACAGATACGCAGTATTTT. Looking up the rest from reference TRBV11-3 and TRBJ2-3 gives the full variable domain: EAGVVQSPRYKIIEKKQPVAFWCNPISGHNTLYWYLQNLGQGPELLIRYENEEAVDDSQLPKDRFSAERLKGVDSTLKIQPAELGDSAVYLCASSLGLLTDTQYFGPGTRLTVL.

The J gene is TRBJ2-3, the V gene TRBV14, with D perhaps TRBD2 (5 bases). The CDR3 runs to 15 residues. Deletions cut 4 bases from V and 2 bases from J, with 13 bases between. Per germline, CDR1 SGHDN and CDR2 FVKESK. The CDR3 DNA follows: TGTGCCAGCAGCCCATTAACGGGGTCCACAGATACGCAGTATTTT. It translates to CASSPLTGSTDTQYF.

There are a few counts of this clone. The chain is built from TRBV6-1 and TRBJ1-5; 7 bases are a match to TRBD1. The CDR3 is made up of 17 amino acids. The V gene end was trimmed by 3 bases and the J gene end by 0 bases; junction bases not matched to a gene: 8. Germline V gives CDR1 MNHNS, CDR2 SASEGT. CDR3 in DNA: TGTGCCAGCAGTGACCTATGGACAGGTTATAGCAATCAGCCCCAGCATTTT. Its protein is CASSDLWTGYSNQPQHF.

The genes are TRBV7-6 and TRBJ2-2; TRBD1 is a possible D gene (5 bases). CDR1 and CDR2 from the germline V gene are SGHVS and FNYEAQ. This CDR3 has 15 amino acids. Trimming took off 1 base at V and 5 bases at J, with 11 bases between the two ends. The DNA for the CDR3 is TGTGCCAGCAGCTTAGGTCAGGGTAGAACCGGGGAGCTGTTTTTT. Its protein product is CASSLGQGRTGELFF.

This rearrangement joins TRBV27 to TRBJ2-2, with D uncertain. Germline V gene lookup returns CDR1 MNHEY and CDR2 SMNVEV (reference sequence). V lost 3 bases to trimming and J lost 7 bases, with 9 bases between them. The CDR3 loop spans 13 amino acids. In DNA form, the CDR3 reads TGTGCCAGCAGTTTGAGGCGTTACGGGGAGCTGTTTTTT. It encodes CASSLRRYGELFF.

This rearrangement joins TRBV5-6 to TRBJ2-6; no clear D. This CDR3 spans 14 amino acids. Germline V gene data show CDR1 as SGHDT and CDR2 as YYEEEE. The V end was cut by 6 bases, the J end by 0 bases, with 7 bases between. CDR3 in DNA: TGTGCCAGCAACAGCCACTCTGGGGCCAACGTCCTGACTTTC. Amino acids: CASNSHSGANVLTF.